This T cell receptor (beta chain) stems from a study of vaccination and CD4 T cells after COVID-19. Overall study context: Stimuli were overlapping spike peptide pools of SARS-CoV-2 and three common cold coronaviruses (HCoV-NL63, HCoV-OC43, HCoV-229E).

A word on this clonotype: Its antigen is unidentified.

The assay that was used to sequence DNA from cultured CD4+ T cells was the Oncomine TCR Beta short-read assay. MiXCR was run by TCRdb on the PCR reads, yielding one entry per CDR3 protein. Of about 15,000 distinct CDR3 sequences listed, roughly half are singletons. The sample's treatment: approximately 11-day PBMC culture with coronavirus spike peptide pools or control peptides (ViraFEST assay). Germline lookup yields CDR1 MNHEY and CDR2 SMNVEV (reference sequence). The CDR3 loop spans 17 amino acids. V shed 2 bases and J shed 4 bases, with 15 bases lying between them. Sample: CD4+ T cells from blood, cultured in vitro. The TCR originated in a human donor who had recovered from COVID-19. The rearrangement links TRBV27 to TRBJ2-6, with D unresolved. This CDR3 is CASSLVVEGTGANVLTF. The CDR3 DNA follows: TGTGCCAGCAGTTTAGTGGTAGAAGGCACCGGGGCCAACGTCCTGACTTTC. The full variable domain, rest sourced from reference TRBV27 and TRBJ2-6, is EAQVTQNPRYLITVTGKKLTVTCSQNMNHEYMSWYRQDPGLGLRQIYYSMNVEVTDKGDVPEGYKVSRKEKRNFPLILESPSPNQTSLYFCASSLVVEGTGANVLTFGAGSRLTVL.